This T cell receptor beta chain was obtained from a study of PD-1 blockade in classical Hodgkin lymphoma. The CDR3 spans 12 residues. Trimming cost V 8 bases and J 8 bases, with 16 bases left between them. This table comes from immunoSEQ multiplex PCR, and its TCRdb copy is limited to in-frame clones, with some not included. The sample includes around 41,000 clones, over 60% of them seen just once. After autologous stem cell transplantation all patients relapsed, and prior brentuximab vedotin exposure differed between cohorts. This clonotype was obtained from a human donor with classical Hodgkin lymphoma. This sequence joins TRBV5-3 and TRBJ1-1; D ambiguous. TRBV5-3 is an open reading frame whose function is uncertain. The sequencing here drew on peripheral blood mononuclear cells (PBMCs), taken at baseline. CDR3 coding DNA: TGTGCCAGCAGCCTAGACCTCGGAGAAGCTTTCTTT. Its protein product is CASSLDLGEAFF.